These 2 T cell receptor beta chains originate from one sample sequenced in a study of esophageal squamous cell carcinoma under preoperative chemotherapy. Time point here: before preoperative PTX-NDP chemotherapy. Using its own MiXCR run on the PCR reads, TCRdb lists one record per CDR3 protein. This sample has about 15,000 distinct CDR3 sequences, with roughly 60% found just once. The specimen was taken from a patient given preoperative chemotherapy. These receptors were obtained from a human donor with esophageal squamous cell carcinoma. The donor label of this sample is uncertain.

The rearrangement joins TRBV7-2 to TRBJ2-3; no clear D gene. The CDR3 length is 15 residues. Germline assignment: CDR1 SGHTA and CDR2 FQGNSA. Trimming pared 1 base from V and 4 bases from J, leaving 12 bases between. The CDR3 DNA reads TGTGCCAGCAGCTTAGTGAGGTCCAGAGCAGATACGCAGTATTTT. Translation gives CASSLVRSRADTQYF.

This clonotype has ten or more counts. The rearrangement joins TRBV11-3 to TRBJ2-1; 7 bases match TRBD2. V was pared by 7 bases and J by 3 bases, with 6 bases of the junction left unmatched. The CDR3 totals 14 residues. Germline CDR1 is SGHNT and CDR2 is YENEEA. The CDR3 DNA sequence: TGTGCCAGCAAGGGGAAGCGGGGCTACAATGAGCAGTTCTTC. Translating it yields CASKGKRGYNEQFF.